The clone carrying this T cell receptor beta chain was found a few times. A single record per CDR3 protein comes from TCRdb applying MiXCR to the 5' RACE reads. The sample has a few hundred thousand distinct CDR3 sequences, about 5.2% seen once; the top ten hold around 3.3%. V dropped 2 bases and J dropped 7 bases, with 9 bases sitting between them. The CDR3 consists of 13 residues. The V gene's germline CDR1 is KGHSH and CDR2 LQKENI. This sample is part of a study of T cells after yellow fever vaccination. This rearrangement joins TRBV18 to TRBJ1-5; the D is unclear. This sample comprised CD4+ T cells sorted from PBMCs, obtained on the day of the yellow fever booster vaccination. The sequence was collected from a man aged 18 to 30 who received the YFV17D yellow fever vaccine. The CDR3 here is CASSPGLDQPQHF. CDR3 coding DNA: TGTGCCAGCTCACCAGGGCTGGACCAGCCCCAGCATTTT.